Given below is one TCR beta chain in context. As yet, its antigen is unknown. Sequence at one end of the junction differs from germline and may be a read error. The data belong to a study of cytomegalovirus exposure and HLA in healthy donors. Study results and limitations: Cytomegalovirus status was reportedly diagnosed by the classifier with high specificity and sensitivity. Altogether, about 160 TCR beta chains were recorded as cytomegalovirus-associated.

Use of 60 Vbeta and 13 Jbeta primers characterized the PCR. Sequenced by immunoSEQ multiplex PCR; TCRdb stores in-frame clones only, minus some. The data hold approximately 100,000 clones, with 85% observed a single time. The donors comprised healthy bone marrow donors. Each donor was nominally healthy when sampled (though unrecorded immune exposures were likely). CDR1 is SSHAT, CDR2 FNYEAQ, per germline (reference sequence). The CDR3 runs 13 residues. This receptor was taken from a man aged 35 to 55 in good health and CMV-seropositive. The V and J genes are TRBV7-7 and TRBJ1-3, with D unclear. Sequencing used PBMCs. CDR3 amino acids: CASSLAGGNTIYF. The CDR3 DNA sequence: TGTGCTAGCAGCTTAGCCGGCGGGAACACCATATATTTT.